The TCR beta chain described here comes from a study of glioma-infiltrating T cells. V lost 3 bases to trimming and J lost 1 base, with 9 bases between them. The germline V gene encodes CDR1 SGHTA and CDR2 FQGNSA. The CDR3 runs to 14 residues. Notes on the study in general: Tissue and blood shared very few CDR3 sequences. Gliomas, especially low-grade, showed above-expected tissue-blood divergence; non-neoplastic patients showed below.

This clonotype was seen many times. No antigen is known for it. The iRepertoire nested amplicon-rescue multiplex PCR amplified TCR alpha and beta CDR3s from RNA. Tissue mRNA or PBMC total RNA, about 90-450 ng, went into one-step reverse transcription and amplification. Each CDR3 protein gets one entry after TCRdb re-called the multiplex PCR reads with MiXCR. The repertoire holds roughly 120,000 distinct CDR3 sequences, approximately 25% seen once, with over 12% in the top ten. The sample comprised glioma tissue, nonneoplastic brain tissue, or PBMCs (not recorded which). The sequence came from a human donor with low-grade glioma or glioblastoma, undergoing nonglioma brain surgery, or in good health (not recorded which). The chain combines TRBV7-2 with TRBJ2-5, with D unresolved. CDR3 region: CASSFPPGQETQYF. For the CDR3, the DNA is TGTGCCAGCAGCTTCCCGCCGGGCCAAGAGACCCAGTACTTC.